The clone carrying this TCR beta chain has ten or more counts. TCRdb itself ran the 5' RACE reads through MiXCR, one entry per CDR3 protein. The data show hundreds of thousands of distinct CDR3 sequences, approximately 15% seen once. This sample stems from a study of T-cell memory formation after mild COVID-19. The origin of this receptor is a man aged 18 to 30 who had mild COVID-19 (a few samples of this study predate the infection). Cell type and time point are not known. The source material was PBMCs or a T cell subset sorted from them (not recorded which).

This CDR3 is CASSLSGAGELFF. The CDR3 bases are TGCGCCAGCAGCCTGTCAGGGGCCGGGGAGCTGTTTTTT. The chain links TRBV4-1 to TRBJ2-2; a possible D gene is TRBD1 (6 bases). Trimming stripped 4 bases from V and 6 bases from J, with 9 bases between. CDR3 length: 13 amino acids. From germline, CDR1 is MGHRA and CDR2 YSYEKL.